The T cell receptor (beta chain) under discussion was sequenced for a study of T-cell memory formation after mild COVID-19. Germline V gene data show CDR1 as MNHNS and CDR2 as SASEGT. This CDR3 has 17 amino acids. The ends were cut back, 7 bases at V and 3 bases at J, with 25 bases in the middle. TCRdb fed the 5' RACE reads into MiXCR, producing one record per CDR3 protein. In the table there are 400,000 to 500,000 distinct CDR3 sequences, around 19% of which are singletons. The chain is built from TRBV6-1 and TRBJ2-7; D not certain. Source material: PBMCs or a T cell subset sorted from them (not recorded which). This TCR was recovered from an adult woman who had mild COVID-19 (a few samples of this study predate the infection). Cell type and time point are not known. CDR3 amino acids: CASTERWSRNRDYEQYF. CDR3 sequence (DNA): TGTGCCAGCACCGAACGGTGGAGTAGGAACAGAGACTACGAGCAGTACTTC.